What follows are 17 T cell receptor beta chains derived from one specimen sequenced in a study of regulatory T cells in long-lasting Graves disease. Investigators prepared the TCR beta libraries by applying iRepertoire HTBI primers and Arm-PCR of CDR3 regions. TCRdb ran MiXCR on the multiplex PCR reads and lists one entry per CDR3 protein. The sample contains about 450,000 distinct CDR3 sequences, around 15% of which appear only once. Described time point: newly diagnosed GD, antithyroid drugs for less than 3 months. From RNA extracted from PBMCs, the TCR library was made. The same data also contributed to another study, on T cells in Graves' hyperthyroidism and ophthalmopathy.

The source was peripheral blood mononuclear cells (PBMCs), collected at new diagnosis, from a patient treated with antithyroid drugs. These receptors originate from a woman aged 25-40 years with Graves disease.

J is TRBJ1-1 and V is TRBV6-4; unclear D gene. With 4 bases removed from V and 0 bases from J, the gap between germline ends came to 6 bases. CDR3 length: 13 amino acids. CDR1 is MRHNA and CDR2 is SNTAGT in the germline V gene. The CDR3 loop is CASSVDVNTEAFF. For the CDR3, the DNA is TGTGCCAGCAGTGTGGATGTGAACACTGAAGCTTTCTTT.

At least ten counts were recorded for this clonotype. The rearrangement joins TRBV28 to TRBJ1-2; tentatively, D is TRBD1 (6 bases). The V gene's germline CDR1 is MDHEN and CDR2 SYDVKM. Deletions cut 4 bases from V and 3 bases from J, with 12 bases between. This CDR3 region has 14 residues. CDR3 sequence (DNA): TGTGCCAGCAGTTACAGGGTCGAATACTATGGCTACACCTTC. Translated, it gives CASSYRVEYYGYTF.

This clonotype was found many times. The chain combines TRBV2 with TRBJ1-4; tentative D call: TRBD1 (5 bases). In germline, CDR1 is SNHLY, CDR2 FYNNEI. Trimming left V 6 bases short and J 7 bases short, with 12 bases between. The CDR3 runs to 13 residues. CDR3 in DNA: TGTGCCAGCAGGCGGCCCGGGGCTGAAAAACTGTTTTTT. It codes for CASRRPGAEKLFF. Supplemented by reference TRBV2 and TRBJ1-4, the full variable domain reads EPEVTQTPSHQVTQMGQEVILRCVPISNHLYFYWYRQILGQKVEFLVSFYNNEISEKSEIFDDQFSVERPDGSNFTLKIRSTKLEDSAMYFCASRRPGAEKLFFGSGTQLSVL.

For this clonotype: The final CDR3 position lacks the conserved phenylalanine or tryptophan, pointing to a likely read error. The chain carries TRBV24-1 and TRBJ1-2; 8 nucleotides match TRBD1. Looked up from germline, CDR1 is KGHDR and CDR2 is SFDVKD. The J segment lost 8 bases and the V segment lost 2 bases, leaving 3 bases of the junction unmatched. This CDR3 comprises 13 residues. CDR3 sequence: CATSDYRGSGYTS. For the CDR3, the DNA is TGTGCCACCAGTGATTACAGGGGGTCCGGCTACACCTCC.

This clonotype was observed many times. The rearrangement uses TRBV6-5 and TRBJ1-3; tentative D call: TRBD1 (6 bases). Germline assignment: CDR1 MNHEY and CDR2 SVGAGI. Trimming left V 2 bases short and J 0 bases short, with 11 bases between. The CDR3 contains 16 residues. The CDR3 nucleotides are TGTGCCAGCAGTTACGGGGGGCACAACTCTGGAAACACCATATATTTT. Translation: CASSYGGHNSGNTIYF.

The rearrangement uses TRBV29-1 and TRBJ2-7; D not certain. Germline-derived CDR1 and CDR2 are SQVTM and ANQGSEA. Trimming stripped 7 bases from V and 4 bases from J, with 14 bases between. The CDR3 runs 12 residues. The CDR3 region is CSAGFRSYEQYF. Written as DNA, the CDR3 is TGCAGCGCCGGGTTTCGTTCTTACGAGCAGTACTTC.

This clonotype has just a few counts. In DNA form, the CDR3 reads TGTGCCAGCAGTCCCCCCGGCGGACAGGGAGGGTACGAGCAGTACTTC. Protein sequence: CASSPPGGQGGYEQYF. The rearrangement uses TRBV28 and TRBJ2-7; possibly TRBD1 for D (8 bases). Trimming took 5 bases from V and 4 from J, leaving 21 bases between them. This CDR3 has 16 amino acids. CDR1 and CDR2 from the germline V gene are MDHEN and SYDVKM.

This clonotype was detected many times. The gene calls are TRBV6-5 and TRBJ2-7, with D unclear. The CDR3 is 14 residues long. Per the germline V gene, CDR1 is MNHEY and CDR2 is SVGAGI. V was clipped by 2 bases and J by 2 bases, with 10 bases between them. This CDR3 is CASSYATRAYEQYF. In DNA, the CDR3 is TGTGCCAGCAGTTACGCGACTCGCGCCTACGAGCAGTACTTC.

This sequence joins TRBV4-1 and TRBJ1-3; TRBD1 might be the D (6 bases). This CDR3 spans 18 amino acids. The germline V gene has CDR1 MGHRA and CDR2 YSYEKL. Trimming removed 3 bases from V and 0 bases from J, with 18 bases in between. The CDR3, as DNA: TGCGCCAGCAGCCACGGACAGCTCCAGCTTAACTCTGGAAACACCATATATTTT. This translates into CASSHGQLQLNSGNTIYF.

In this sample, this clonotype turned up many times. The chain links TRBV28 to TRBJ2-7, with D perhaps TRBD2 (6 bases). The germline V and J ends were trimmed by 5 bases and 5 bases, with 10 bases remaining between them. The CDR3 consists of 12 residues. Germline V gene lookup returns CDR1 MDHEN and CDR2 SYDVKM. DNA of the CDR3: TGTGCCAGCAGTCTAGCGTCCCACGAGCAGTACTTC. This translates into CASSLASHEQYF.

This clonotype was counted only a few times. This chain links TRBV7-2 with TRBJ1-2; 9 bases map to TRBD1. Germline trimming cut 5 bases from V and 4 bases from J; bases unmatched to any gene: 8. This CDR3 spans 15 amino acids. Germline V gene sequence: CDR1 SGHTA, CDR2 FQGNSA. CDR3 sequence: CASSPGTGNSYGYTF. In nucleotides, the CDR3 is TGTGCCAGCAGCCCCGGGACAGGGAACTCCTATGGCTACACCTTC.

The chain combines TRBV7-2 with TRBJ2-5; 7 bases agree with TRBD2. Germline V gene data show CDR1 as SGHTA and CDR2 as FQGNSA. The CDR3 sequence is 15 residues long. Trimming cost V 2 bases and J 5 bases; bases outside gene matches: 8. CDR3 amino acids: CASSLRAGESETQYF. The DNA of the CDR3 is TGTGCCAGCAGCTTACGGGCGGGAGAGTCGGAGACCCAGTACTTC. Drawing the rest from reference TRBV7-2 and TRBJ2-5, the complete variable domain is GAGVSQSPSNKVTEKGKDVELRCDPISGHTALYWYRQSLGQGLEFLIYFQGNSAPDKSGLPSDRFSAERTGGSVSTLTIQRTQQEDSAVYLCASSLRAGESETQYFGPGTRLLVL.

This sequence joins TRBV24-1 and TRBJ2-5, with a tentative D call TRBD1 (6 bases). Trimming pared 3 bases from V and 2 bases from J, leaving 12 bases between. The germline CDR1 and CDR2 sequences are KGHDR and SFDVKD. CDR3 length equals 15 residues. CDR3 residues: CATSDPPGDQETQYF. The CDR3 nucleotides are TGTGCCACCAGTGATCCTCCAGGGGATCAAGAGACCCAGTACTTC.

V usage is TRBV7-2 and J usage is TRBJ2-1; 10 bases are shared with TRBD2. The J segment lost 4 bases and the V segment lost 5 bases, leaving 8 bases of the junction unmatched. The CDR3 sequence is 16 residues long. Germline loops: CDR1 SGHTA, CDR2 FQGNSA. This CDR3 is CASSLPGTSAYNEQFF. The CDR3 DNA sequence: TGTGCCAGCAGCCTCCCCGGGACTAGCGCTTACAATGAGCAGTTCTTC.

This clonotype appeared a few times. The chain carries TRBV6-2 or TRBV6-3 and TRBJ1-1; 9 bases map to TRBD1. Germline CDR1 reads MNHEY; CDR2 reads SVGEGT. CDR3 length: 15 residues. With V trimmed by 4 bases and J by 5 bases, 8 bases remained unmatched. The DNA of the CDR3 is TGTGCCAGCAGTTGGTCTAGGACAGGGGTGACTGAAGCTTTCTTT. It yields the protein CASSWSRTGVTEAFF.

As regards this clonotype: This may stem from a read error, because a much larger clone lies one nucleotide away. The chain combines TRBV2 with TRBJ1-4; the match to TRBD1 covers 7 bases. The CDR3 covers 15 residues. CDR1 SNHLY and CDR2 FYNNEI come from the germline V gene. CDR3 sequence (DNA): TGTGCCAGCAGCGAAACGACAGGGACGTACGAAAAACTGGTTTTT. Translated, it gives CASSETTGTYEKLVF.

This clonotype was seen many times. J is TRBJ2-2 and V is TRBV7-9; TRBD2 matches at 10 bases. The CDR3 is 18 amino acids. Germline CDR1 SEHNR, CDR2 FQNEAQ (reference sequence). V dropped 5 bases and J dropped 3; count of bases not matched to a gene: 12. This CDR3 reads CASSRKWLAGVDTGELFF. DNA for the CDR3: TGTGCCAGCAGCCGTAAGTGGCTAGCGGGAGTTGACACCGGGGAGCTGTTTTTT.